The clone carrying this TCR beta chain was picked up many times. The data were obtained in a study of T cell changes during pregnancy in multiple sclerosis. Germline V gives CDR1 MRHNA, CDR2 SNTAGT. The length of the CDR3 is 15 residues. Trimming at V came to 3 bases and at J to 4 bases, leaving 5 bases not matched to a gene. Clones were sequenced by immunoSEQ multiplex PCR, and TCRdb holds only the in-frame ones, with some missing. The sample records 50,000 to 75,000 clones, around nine tenths being singletons. The sample was peripheral blood, taken in the first trimester of pregnancy. This TCR came from a female donor in good health, enrolled as a control in a pregnancy study. V usage is TRBV6-4 and J usage is TRBJ2-3; 9 bases agree with TRBD2. CDR3 nucleotide sequence: TGTGCCAGCAGTGAAGGTGCGGGGGGGCCAGATACGCAGTATTTT. Translating gives CASSEGAGGPDTQYF.